A selection of T cell receptor beta chains follows, all from one sample in a study of shared clonotypes between healthy human individuals. Assay: immunoSEQ multiplex PCR; the TCRdb copy retains only in-frame clones and omits some. The sample comprises about 2.4 million clones, 93% of which are singletons, and about 0.34% rests with the top ten. The specimen was naive CD4+ T cells from PBMCs. These receptors all stem from a man between 18 and 29 years old in good health. Some clones in this sample may be carry-over from other donors' samples. The conserved cysteine and the conserved F or W are not part of the CDR3 here. Each record gives: J gene, V gene, CDR3 protein.

TRBJ2-1 TRBV29-1 SVVWGLSDEQF
TRBJ2-7 TRBV4-2 ASSQVQAEQY
TRBJ2-7 TRBV28 ASSLPAGGGLYEQY
TRBJ2-3 TRBV5-1 ASSKGTYTDTQY
TRBJ2-1 TRBV27 ASSPRAYRDSNSYNEQF
TRBJ2-1 TRBV7-9 ASSLAAGEQF
TRBJ2-1 TRBV4-1 ASSSPSRVAGGRSEQF
TRBJ1-2 TRBV7-3 ASSLGGGNYGYT
TRBJ2-3 TRBV5-4 ASSHASGRGTDTQY
TRBJ2-2 TRBV27 ASSLSGGQYTGELF
TRBJ2-1 TRBV27 ASSSRGNNEQF
TRBJ1-5 TRBV18 ASSPLGQGHDQPQH
TRBJ1-1 TRBV5-1 ASSFRDNTEAF
TRBJ1-2 TRBV6-6 ASSYPSGPGYT
TRBJ2-7 TRBV2 ASSEAAYEQY
TRBJ2-1 TRBV11-3 ASSVLGGRYNEQF
TRBJ1-2 TRBV7-9 ASSLAQGTYT
TRBJ2-7 TRBV13 ASSLGQGFYEQY
TRBJ2-5 TRBV9 ASSLIGQGGLETQY
TRBJ2-3 TRBV6-1 ASSAGTGRTDTQY
TRBJ1-3 TRBV23-1 ASSLRRGGGNTIY
TRBJ1-1 TRBV5-1 ASSFGQLNTEAF
TRBJ2-7 TRBV10-3 AIRGGQNYEQY
TRBJ2-1 TRBV6-6 ASSGGSSYNEQF
TRBJ2-7 TRBV18 ASSPPDTRREQY
TRBJ2-7 TRBV10-1 ASRILAGEAYEQY
TRBJ1-4 TRBV28 ASSLGLGITNEKLF
TRBJ2-1 TRBV5-1 ASSVGLAGGFYNEQF
TRBJ2-7 TRBV28 ASSYQAGVSRGEQY
TRBJ1-1 TRBV20-1 SAPRNTEAF
TRBJ2-7 TRBV10-3 AISGGLAGAYEQY
TRBJ1-3 TRBV11-1 ASSEDRYRRGTIY
TRBJ1-1 TRBV28 ASSFGGSMNTEAF
TRBJ2-5 TRBV9 ASSPGTSAGVGETQY
TRBJ1-1 TRBV2 ASRLGGDTEAF
TRBJ1-1 TRBV5-4 ASSSWTLNTEAF
TRBJ1-2 TRBV5-4 ASSLWAGLDSGYT
TRBJ2-5 TRBV6-5 ASSYGAGVGETQY
TRBJ2-7 TRBV29-1 SVELDREFSYEQY
TRBJ1-1 TRBV7-2 ASSFYEGNTEAF
TRBJ2-7 TRBV7-9 ASKSTNFSGSIPGEQY
TRBJ1-2 TRBV28 ASSSPHGFMRET
TRBJ2-5 TRBV5-4 ASSSSSGGETQY
TRBJ2-7 TRBV2 ASSEWGTNDYEQY
TRBJ2-1 TRBV5-5 ASSSGTINEQF
TRBJ2-7 TRBV28 ASSFRDRTYEQY
TRBJ1-1 TRBV28 ASSLYTTEAF
TRBJ2-3 TRBV10-3 AISPTGGGADTQY
TRBJ1-2 TRBV19 ASSYNPNYGYT
TRBJ2-5 TRBV18 ASSLKVGGYTQETQY
TRBJ1-5 TRBV19 ASSNSGVIGQPQH
TRBJ2-7 TRBV27 ASSWGPKNYEQY
TRBJ2-1 TRBV7-9 ASSSEGRGEGTYNEQF
TRBJ1-2 TRBV2 ASSVSGTASYGYT
TRBJ1-2 TRBV21-1 ASSKRRLGLGYT